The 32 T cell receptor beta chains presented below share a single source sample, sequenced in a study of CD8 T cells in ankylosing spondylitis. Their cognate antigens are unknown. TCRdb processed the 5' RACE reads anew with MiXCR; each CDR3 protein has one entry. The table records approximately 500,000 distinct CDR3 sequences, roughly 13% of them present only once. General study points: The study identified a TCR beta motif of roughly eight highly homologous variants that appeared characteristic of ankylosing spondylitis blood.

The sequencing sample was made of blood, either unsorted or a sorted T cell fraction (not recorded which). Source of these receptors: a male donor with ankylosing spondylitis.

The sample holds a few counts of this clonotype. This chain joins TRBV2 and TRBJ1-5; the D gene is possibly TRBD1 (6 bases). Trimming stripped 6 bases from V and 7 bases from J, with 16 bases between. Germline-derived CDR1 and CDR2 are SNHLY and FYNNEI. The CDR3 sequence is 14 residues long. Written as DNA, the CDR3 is TGTGCCAGCAGCCCAGGGGAGCGGCAACAGCCCCAGCATTTT. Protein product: CASSPGERQQPQHF.

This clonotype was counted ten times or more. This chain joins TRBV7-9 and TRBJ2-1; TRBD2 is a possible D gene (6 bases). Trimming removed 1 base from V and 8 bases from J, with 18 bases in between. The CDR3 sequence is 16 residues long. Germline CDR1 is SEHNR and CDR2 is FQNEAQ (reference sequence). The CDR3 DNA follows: TGTGCCAGCAGCTTAGTGTTTACGGGAGTGGGCGATGAGCAGTTCTTC. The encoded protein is CASSLVFTGVGDEQFF.

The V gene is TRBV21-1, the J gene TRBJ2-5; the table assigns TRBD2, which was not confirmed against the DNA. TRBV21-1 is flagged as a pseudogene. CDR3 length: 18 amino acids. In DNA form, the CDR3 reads TGTGCCAGCAGCAAAGCGCTAACTAGCGGGAGGGCCCAAGAGACCCAGTACTTC. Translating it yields CASSKALTSGRAQETQYF.

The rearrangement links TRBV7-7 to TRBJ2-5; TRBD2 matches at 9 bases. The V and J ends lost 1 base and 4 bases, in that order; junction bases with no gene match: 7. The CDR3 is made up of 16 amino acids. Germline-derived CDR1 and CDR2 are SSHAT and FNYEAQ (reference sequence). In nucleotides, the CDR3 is TGTGCCAGCAGCTTAGAACTAGCGGGCCTTCTAGAGACCCAGTACTTC. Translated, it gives CASSLELAGLLETQYF.

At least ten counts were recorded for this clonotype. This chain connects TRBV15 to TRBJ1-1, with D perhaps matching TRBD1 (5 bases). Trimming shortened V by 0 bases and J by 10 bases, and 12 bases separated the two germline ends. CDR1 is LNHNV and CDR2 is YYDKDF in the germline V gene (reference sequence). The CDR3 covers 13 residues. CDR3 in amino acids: CATSRDKGTGAFF. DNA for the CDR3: TGTGCCACCAGCAGAGATAAAGGGACGGGAGCTTTCTTT.

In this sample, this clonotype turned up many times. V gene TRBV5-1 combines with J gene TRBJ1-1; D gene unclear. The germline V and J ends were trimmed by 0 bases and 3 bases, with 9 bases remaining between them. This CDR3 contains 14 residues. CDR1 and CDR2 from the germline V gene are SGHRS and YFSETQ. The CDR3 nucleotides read TGCGCCAGCAGCTTGGGGCAGAGCTACACTGAAGCTTTCTTT. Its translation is CASSLGQSYTEAFF.

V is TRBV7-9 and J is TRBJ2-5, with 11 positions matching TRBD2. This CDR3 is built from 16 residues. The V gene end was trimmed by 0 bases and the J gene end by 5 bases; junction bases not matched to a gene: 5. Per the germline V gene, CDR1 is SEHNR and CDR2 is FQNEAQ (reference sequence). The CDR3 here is CASSLARASGRETQYF. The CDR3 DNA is TGTGCCAGCAGCTTAGCGAGGGCTAGCGGGAGGGAGACCCAGTACTTC. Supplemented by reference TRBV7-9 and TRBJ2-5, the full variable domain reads DTGVSQNPRHKITKRGQNVTFRCDPISEHNRLYWYRQTLGQGPEFLTYFQNEAQLEKSRLLSDRFSAERPKGSFSTLEIQRTEQGDSAMYLCASSLARASGRETQYFGPGTRLLVL.

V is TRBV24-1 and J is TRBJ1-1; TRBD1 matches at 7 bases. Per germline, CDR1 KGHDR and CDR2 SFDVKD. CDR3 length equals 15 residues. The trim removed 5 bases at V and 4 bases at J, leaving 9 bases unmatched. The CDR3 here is CATSGVGRQGTEAFF. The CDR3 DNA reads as TGTGCCACCAGTGGCGTGGGTCGACAGGGCACTGAAGCTTTCTTT.

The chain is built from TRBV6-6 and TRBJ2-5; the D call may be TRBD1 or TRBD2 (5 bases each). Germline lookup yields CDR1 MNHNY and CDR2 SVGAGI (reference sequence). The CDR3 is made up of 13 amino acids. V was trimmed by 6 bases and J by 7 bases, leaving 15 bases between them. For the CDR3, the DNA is TGTGCCAGCAGCCCCCTTTCTGGGGGGACCCAGTACTTC. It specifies CASSPLSGGTQYF.

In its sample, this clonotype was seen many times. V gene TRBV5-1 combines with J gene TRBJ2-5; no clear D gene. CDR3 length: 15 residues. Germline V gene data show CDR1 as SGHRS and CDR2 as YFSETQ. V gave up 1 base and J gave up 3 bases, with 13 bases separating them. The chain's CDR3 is CASSLIPAPEETQYF. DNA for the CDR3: TGCGCCAGCAGCTTGATTCCGGCGCCCGAAGAGACCCAGTACTTC.

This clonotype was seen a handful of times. The CDR3 DNA reads as TGTGCCAGCAGCCGATGGTCCTACGAGCAGTACTTC. As protein: CASSRWSYEQYF. The V and J genes are TRBV11-2 and TRBJ2-7; D is unresolved. The CDR3 length is 12 residues. The germline V and J ends were trimmed by 5 bases and 1 base, with 6 bases remaining between them. In germline, CDR1 is SGHAT, CDR2 FQNNGV.

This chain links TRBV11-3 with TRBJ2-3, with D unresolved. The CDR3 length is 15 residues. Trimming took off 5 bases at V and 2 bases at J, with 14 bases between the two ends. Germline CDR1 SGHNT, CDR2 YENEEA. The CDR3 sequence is CASSPRYLYTDTQYF. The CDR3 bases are TGTGCCAGCAGCCCCCGTTATCTCTACACAGATACGCAGTATTTT.

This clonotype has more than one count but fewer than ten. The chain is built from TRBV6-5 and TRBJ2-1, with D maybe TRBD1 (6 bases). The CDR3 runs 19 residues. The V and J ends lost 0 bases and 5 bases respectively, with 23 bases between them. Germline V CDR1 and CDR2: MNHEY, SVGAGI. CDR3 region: CASSYSGQLPGSLNNEQFF. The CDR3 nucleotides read TGTGCCAGCAGTTACTCCGGACAGTTGCCCGGCAGCCTGAACAATGAGCAGTTCTTC.

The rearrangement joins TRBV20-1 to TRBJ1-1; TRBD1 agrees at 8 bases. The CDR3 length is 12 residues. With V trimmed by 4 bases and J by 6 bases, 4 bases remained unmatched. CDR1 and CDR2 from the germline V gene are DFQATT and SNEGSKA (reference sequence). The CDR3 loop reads CSATDRVAEAFF. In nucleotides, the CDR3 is TGCAGTGCTACGGACAGGGTGGCTGAAGCTTTCTTT.

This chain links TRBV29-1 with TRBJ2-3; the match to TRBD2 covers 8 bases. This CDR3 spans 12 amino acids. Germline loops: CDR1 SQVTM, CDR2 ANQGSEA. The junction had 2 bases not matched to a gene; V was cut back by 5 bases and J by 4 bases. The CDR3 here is CSVREGADTQYF. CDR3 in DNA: TGCAGCGTTCGGGAGGGCGCAGATACGCAGTATTTT.

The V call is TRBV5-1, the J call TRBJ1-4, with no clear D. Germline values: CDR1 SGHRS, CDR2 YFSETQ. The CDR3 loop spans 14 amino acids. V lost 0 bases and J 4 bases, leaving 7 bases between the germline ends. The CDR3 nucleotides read TGCGCCAGCAGCTTGGTCGGAGGTAATGAAAAACTGTTTTTT. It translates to CASSLVGGNEKLFF.

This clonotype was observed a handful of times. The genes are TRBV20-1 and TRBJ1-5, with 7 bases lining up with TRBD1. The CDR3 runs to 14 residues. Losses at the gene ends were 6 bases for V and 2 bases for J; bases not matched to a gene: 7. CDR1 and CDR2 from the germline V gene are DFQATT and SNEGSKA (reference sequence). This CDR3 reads CSAGSGGGNQPQHF. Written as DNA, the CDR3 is TGCAGTGCCGGGTCAGGGGGAGGCAATCAGCCCCAGCATTTT.

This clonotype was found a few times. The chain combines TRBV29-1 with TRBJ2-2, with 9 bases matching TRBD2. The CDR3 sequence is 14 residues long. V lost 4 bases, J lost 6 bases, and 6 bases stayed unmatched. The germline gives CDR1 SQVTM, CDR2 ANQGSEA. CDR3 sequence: CSVGASGTAGELFF. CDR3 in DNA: TGCAGCGTTGGGGCTAGCGGGACGGCCGGGGAGCTGTTTTTT.

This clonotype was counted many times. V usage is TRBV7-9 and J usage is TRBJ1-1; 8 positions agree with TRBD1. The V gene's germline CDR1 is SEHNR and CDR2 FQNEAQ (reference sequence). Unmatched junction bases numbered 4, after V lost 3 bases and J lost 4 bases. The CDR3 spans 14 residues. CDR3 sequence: CASSLSGGVTEAFF. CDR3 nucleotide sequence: TGTGCCAGCAGCTTGTCAGGGGGCGTCACTGAAGCTTTCTTT.

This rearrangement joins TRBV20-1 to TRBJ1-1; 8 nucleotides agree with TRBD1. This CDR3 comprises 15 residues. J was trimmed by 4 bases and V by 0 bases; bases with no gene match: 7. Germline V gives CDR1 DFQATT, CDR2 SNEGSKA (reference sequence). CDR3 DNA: TGCAGTGCTAGAGATCCAGGGGGCTTGACCACTGAAGCTTTCTTT. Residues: CSARDPGGLTTEAFF.

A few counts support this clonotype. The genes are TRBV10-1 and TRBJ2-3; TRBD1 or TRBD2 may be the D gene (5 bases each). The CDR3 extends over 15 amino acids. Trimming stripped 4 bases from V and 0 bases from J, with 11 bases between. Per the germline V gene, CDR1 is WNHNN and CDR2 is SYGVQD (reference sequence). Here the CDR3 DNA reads TGCGCCAGCAGTGGAGGGGCAGCCAGCACAGATACGCAGTATTTT. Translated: CASSGGAASTDTQYF.

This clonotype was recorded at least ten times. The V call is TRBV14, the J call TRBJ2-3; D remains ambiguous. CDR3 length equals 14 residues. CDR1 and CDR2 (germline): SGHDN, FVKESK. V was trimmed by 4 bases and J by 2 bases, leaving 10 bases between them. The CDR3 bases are TGTGCCAGCAGCCGTCGGTGGACCACAGATACGCAGTATTTT. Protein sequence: CASSRRWTTDTQYF.

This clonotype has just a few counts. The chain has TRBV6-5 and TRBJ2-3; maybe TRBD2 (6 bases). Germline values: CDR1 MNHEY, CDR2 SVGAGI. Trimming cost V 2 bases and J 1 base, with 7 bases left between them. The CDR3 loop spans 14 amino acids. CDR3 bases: TGTGCCAGCAGTTACGGGACTGGCACAGATACGCAGTATTTT. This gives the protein CASSYGTGTDTQYF.

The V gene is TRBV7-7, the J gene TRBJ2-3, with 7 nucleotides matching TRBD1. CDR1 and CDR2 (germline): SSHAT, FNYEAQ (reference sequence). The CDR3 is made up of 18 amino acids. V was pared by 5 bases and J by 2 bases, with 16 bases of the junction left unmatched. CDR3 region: CASSTRPALQGSTDTQYF. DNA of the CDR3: TGTGCCAGCAGCACACGTCCCGCGCTACAGGGGTCCACAGATACGCAGTATTTT. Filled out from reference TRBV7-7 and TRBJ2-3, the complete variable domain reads GAGVSQSPRYKVTKRGQDVTLRCDPISSHATLYWYQQALGQGPEFLTYFNYEAQPDKSGLPSDRFSAERPEGSISTLTIQRTEQRDSAMYRCASSTRPALQGSTDTQYFGPGTRLTVL.

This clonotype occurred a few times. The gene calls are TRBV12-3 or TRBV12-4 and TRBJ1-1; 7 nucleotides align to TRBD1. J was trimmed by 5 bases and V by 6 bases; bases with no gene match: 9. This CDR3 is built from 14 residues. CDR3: CASSPGQTATEAFF. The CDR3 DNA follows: TGTGCCAGCAGCCCGGGACAGACCGCGACTGAAGCTTTCTTT.

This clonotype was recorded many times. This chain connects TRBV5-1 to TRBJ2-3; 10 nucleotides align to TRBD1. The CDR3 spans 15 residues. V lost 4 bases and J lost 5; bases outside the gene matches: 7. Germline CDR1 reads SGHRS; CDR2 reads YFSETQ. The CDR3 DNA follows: TGCGCCAGCAGCCCCGGGACAGGGGTTCAAGATACGCAGTATTTT. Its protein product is CASSPGTGVQDTQYF.

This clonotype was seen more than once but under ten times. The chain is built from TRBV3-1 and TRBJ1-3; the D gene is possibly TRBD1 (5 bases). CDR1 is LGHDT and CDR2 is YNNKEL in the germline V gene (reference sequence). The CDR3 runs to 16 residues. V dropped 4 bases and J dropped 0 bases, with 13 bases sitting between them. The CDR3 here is CASSLYQGFSGNTIYF. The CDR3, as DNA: TGTGCCAGCAGCCTTTATCAGGGATTCTCTGGAAACACCATATATTTT.

The CDR3 nucleotides are TGTGCCACCAGTGACACCGGGGGCGCGAATGAAAAACTGTTTTTT. Amino acids: CATSDTGGANEKLFF. The chain combines TRBV24-1 with TRBJ1-4, with D perhaps TRBD1 (6 bases). The length of the CDR3 is 15 residues. Germline-derived CDR1 and CDR2 are KGHDR and SFDVKD. Trimming shortened V by 4 bases and J by 5 bases, and 13 bases separated the two germline ends.

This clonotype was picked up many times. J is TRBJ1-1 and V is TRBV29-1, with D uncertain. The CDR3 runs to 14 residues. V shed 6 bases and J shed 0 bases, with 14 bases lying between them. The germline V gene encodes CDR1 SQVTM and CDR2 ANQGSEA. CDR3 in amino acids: CSVAGELLNTEAFF. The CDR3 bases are TGCAGCGTGGCCGGGGAGTTATTGAACACTGAAGCTTTCTTT.

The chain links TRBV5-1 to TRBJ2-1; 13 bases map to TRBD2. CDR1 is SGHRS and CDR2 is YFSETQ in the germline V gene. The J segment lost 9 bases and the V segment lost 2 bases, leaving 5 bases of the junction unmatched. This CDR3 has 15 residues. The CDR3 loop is CASSFGTSGTREQFF. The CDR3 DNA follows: TGCGCCAGCAGCTTCGGGACTAGCGGGACCCGTGAGCAGTTCTTC.

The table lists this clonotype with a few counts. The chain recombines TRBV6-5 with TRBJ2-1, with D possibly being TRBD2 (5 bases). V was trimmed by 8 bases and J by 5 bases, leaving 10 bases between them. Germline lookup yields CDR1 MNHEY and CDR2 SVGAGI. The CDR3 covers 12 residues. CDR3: CASSGNDNEQFF. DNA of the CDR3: TGTGCCAGCTCGGGGAATGACAATGAGCAGTTCTTC.

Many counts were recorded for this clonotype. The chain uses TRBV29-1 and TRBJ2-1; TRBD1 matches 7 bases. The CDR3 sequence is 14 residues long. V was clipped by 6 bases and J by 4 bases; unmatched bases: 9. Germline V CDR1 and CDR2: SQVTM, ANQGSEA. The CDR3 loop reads CSVDGQVQYNEQFF. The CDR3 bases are TGCAGCGTGGACGGACAGGTTCAATACAATGAGCAGTTCTTC.